The 27 T cell receptor beta chains below were found in one sample sequenced in a study of T-cell memory formation after mild COVID-19. A single record per CDR3 protein comes from TCRdb applying MiXCR to the 5' RACE reads. The profile shows approximately 180,000 distinct CDR3 sequences, more than 15% of them singletons. Input material: PBMCs or a T cell subset sorted from them (not recorded which). These receptors were taken from an adult woman who had mild COVID-19 (a few samples of this study predate the infection). Cell type and time point are not known.

This rearrangement joins TRBV7-3 to TRBJ2-3; 10 bases are a match to TRBD2. The trim removed 5 bases at V and 3 bases at J, leaving 11 bases unmatched. Germline V gene data show CDR1 as SGHTA and CDR2 as FQGTGA. The CDR3 sequence is 17 residues long. The chain's CDR3 is CASSPRSSGSRTDTQYF. As DNA, the CDR3 is TGTGCCAGCAGCCCCCGGTCTAGCGGGAGTAGGACAGATACGCAGTATTTT.

The genes are TRBV11-2 and TRBJ1-1; 7 bases match TRBD1. Germline CDR1 is SGHAT and CDR2 is FQNNGV. The CDR3 consists of 17 residues. Losses at the gene ends were 4 bases for V and 1 base for J; bases not matched to a gene: 12. The CDR3 bases are TGTGCCAGCAGCTCCCCAGGGGGTACGGCAAGGAACACTGAAGCTTTCTTT. This gives the protein CASSSPGGTARNTEAFF.

The rearrangement links TRBV5-1 to TRBJ2-3; tentatively, D is TRBD1 or TRBD2 (6 bases each). This CDR3 has 15 amino acids. In germline, CDR1 is SGHRS, CDR2 YFSETQ. Trimming took 1 base from V and 2 from J, leaving 11 bases between them. CDR3 loop: CASSLQGRSTDTQYF. In nucleotides, the CDR3 is TGCGCCAGCAGCTTGCAGGGGAGGTCCACAGATACGCAGTATTTT.

Written as DNA, the CDR3 is TGTGCCAGCAGCTCTAGGACTAGCACAGATACGCAGTATTTT. Encoded protein: CASSSRTSTDTQYF. The rearrangement links TRBV9 to TRBJ2-3; maybe TRBD2 (5 bases). This CDR3 is 14 amino acids long. V dropped 4 bases and J dropped 0 bases, with 9 bases sitting between them. CDR1 is SGDLS and CDR2 is YYNGEE in the germline V gene.

This clonotype was recorded a few times. V usage is TRBV12-3 or TRBV12-4 and J usage is TRBJ1-5; D ambiguous. V gave up 7 bases and J gave up 2 bases, with 6 bases separating them. The CDR3 length is 12 residues. The CDR3 coding sequence is TGTGCCAGCACGGACGGCAATCAGCCCCAGCATTTT. As protein: CASTDGNQPQHF.

This clonotype showed up just a few times. This rearrangement joins TRBV3-1 to TRBJ2-6; tentatively, D is TRBD1 or TRBD2 (6 bases each). Trimming stripped 4 bases from V and 3 bases from J, with 13 bases between. The CDR3 is 16 residues long. The germline CDR1 and CDR2 sequences are LGHDT and YNNKEL (reference sequence). The DNA for the CDR3 is TGTGCCAGCAGCCCGAGGGGGACTGGTGGGGCCAACGTCCTGACTTTC. Protein: CASSPRGTGGANVLTF.

This clonotype is medium-sized within its sample. The chain has TRBV20-1 and TRBJ2-3; possible D gene TRBD1, 6 bases. V lost 0 bases and J 5 bases, leaving 9 bases between the germline ends. The CDR3 totals 13 residues. Germline values: CDR1 DFQATT, CDR2 SNEGSKA (reference sequence). In nucleotides, the CDR3 is TGCAGTGCTAGAGACCCCAGGGGAGATACGCAGTATTTT. It translates to CSARDPRGDTQYF.

This clonotype is a singleton in its sample. The gene calls are TRBV7-3 and TRBJ1-1, with TRBD1 matching over 9 bases. V shed 5 bases and J 4 bases; nucleotides not matched to a gene: 5. CDR1 and CDR2 from the germline V gene are SGHTA and FQGTGA. This CDR3 spans 14 amino acids. CDR3 coding DNA: TGTGCCAGCAGCCCACAGGGGGCGAGCACTGAAGCTTTCTTT. Protein sequence: CASSPQGASTEAFF.

This clonotype was counted a few times. The gene calls are TRBV24-1 and TRBJ2-7; D is uncertain. Germline V gene lookup returns CDR1 KGHDR and CDR2 SFDVKD. Trimming shortened V by 1 base and J by 6 bases, and 9 bases separated the two germline ends. The CDR3 runs to 13 residues. CDR3 loop: CATSDFGSSEQYF. The CDR3 DNA is TGTGCCACCAGTGATTTTGGGTCATCCGAGCAGTACTTC.

This clonotype showed up just a few times. The chain has TRBV4-2 and TRBJ2-1; the D is unclear. This CDR3 has 16 residues. Germline V gene sequence: CDR1 LGHNA, CDR2 YNFKEQ. With 0 bases removed from V and 4 bases from J, the gap between germline ends came to 13 bases. CDR3 DNA: TGTGCCAGCAGCCAAGATGGGCCAAATCCGTACAATGAGCAGTTCTTC. Its translation is CASSQDGPNPYNEQFF.

This chain connects TRBV29-1 to TRBJ2-3; D unresolved. The germline CDR1 and CDR2 sequences are SQVTM and ANQGSEA. The length of the CDR3 is 12 residues. Trimming took off 8 bases at V and 4 bases at J, with 13 bases between the two ends. The DNA for the CDR3 is TGCAGCCATCGCGGTTTCGCAGATACGCAGTATTTT. This sequence encodes CSHRGFADTQYF.

This clonotype was found a few times. This chain joins TRBV25-1 and TRBJ2-7; TRBD2 might be the D (5 bases). This CDR3 spans 13 amino acids. Per the germline V gene, CDR1 is MGHDK and CDR2 is SYGVNS. The V end was cut by 6 bases, the J end by 7 bases, with 16 bases between. Written as DNA, the CDR3 is TGTGCCAGCAGCAAGACCCCTCCGGGAGAGCAGTACTTC. Its translation is CASSKTPPGEQYF.

The CDR3 bases are TGTGCCAGCACAACCAGGAGGGGCTACGAGCAGTACTTC. Its protein product is CASTTRRGYEQYF. This sequence joins TRBV6-5 and TRBJ2-7, with D possibly being TRBD2 (6 bases). Trimming took 7 bases from V and 3 from J, leaving 13 bases between them. Germline V CDR1 and CDR2: MNHEY, SVGAGI. The CDR3 has 13 residues.

The gene calls are TRBV24-1 and TRBJ2-1; a weak D match, TRBD2 (6 bases). With 4 bases removed from V and 4 bases from J, the gap between germline ends came to 10 bases. This CDR3 is built from 14 residues. Germline CDR1 KGHDR, CDR2 SFDVKD. DNA of the CDR3: TGTGCCACCAGTGAGGGAGGCTTTTACAATGAGCAGTTCTTC. As protein: CATSEGGFYNEQFF.

This clonotype was observed many times. The chain employs TRBV7-3 and TRBJ2-1; D possibly corresponds to TRBD2 (5 bases). Trimming removed 3 bases from V and 2 bases from J, with 11 bases in between. Looked up from germline, CDR1 is SGHTA and CDR2 is FQGTGA. This CDR3 comprises 15 residues. The CDR3 loop reads CASSFDRTAYNEQFF. The CDR3 DNA follows: TGTGCCAGCAGCTTCGATCGGACTGCCTACAATGAGCAGTTCTTC.

This clonotype was picked up a small number of times. The chain couples TRBV7-6 to TRBJ1-1, with unresolved D. CDR3 length: 16 amino acids. Between the trimmed V and J ends, which lost 1 base and 0 bases, there was a span of 12 bases. Germline V gene data show CDR1 as SGHVS and CDR2 as FNYEAQ. The DNA of the CDR3 is TGTGCCAGCAGCTTAGAACTGGGAACCTTGAACACTGAAGCTTTCTTT. Encoded protein: CASSLELGTLNTEAFF.

J is TRBJ2-7 and V is TRBV7-2, with D hard to call. V was clipped by 1 base and J by 3 bases, with 10 bases between them. This CDR3 has 14 amino acids. Germline loops: CDR1 SGHTA, CDR2 FQGNSA. In DNA, the CDR3 is TGTGCCAGCAGCTTAGGACAAGCCAGCTACGAGCAGTACTTC. This translates into CASSLGQASYEQYF.

The chain recombines TRBV2 with TRBJ2-2; 8 positions agree with TRBD2. The V segment lost 6 bases and the J segment 5 bases; nucleotides outside the gene matches: 8. The germline V gene has CDR1 SNHLY and CDR2 FYNNEI. The CDR3 has 15 residues. This CDR3 is CASRWSGSGTGELFF. In DNA, the CDR3 is TGTGCCAGCAGGTGGAGCGGGAGTGGTACCGGGGAGCTGTTTTTT.

This clonotype was counted only a few times. The V call is TRBV15, the J call TRBJ2-4, with 8 positions matching TRBD2. Germline V gene sequence: CDR1 LNHNV, CDR2 YYDKDF (reference sequence). CDR3 length: 15 residues. J gave up 4 bases and V 3 bases, and 5 bases lay outside the gene matches. CDR3 protein: CATSRDPGGKNIQYF. CDR3 sequence (DNA): TGTGCCACCAGCAGGGATCCGGGGGGGAAAAACATTCAGTACTTC. Drawing the rest from reference TRBV15 and TRBJ2-4, the complete variable domain is DAMVIQNPRYQVTQFGKPVTLSCSQTLNHNVMYWYQQKSSQAPKLLFHYYDKDFNNEADTPDNFQSRRPNTSFCFLDIRSPGLGDTAMYLCATSRDPGGKNIQYFGAGTRLSVL.

This clonotype occurred a few times. The chain couples TRBV5-4 to TRBJ2-7; D is perhaps TRBD2 (6 bases). Trimming removed 10 bases at V and 4 bases at J, with 18 bases between. The length of the CDR3 is 13 residues. Germline-derived CDR1 and CDR2 are SGHNT and YYREEE (reference sequence). CDR3 in DNA: TGTGCCGGGAGTAGGAGGGGCAGTTACGAGCAGTACTTC. Translating it yields CAGSRRGSYEQYF.

The rearrangement joins TRBV24-1 to TRBJ2-2; TRBD2 agrees at 13 bases. V gave up 3 bases and J gave up 0 bases; unmatched junction bases: 6. The germline V gene encodes CDR1 KGHDR and CDR2 SFDVKD. There are 19 residues in the CDR3. The CDR3 loop is CATSDRGLAGRTNTGELFF. DNA for the CDR3: TGTGCCACCAGTGATCGGGGACTAGCGGGACGCACGAACACCGGGGAGCTGTTTTTT.

This clonotype has a handful of counts. The CDR3: CASSYRQGADTQYF. CDR3 nucleotides: TGTGCCAGCAGTTACCGACAGGGGGCAGATACGCAGTATTTT. V gene TRBV6-5 combines with J gene TRBJ2-3; 9 nucleotides align to TRBD1. CDR1 MNHEY and CDR2 SVGAGI come from the germline V gene. The CDR3 length is 14 residues. Unmatched junction bases numbered 1, after V lost 2 bases and J lost 4 bases.

The gene calls are TRBV6-5 and TRBJ2-3, with 9 bases identical to TRBD2. In germline, CDR1 is MNHEY, CDR2 SVGAGI. The CDR3 runs 16 residues. Trimming cost V 1 base and J 2 bases; bases outside gene matches: 4. The CDR3 DNA sequence: TGTGCCAGCAGTTACTGGCCTAGCGGGAACACAGATACGCAGTATTTT. Encoded protein: CASSYWPSGNTDTQYF.

The chain uses TRBV9 and TRBJ2-1, with a weak D call TRBD2 (6 bases). Between the trimmed V and J ends, which lost 4 bases and 9 bases, there was a span of 17 bases. Germline assignment: CDR1 SGDLS and CDR2 YYNGEE. This CDR3 comprises 14 residues. CDR3 amino acids: CASSSSPGEREQFF. The CDR3 DNA reads TGTGCCAGCAGCTCCTCCCCGGGGGAGCGTGAGCAGTTCTTC.

In its sample, this clonotype was seen once. The V call is TRBV20-1, the J call TRBJ2-4, with D hard to call. V shed 0 bases and J shed 0 bases, with 6 bases lying between them. This CDR3 is 14 amino acids long. Germline V gene data show CDR1 as DFQATT and CDR2 as SNEGSKA (reference sequence). CDR3 nucleotides: TGCAGTGCTAGAGATCAACTAGCCAAAAACATTCAGTACTTC. This encodes CSARDQLAKNIQYF.

The table lists this clonotype with a few counts. The chain couples TRBV12-3 or TRBV12-4 to TRBJ2-1, with a weak D call TRBD2 (6 bases). V lost 2 bases, J lost 7 bases, and 18 bases lay in between. The length of the CDR3 is 16 residues. CDR3 in DNA: TGTGCCAGCAGTTTATACGGGGGTTCGGAAAAGAATGAGCAGTTCTTC. Translated, it gives CASSLYGGSEKNEQFF.

This chain joins TRBV7-3 and TRBJ2-1; no definite D call. V was trimmed by 5 bases and J by 0 bases, leaving 14 bases between them. The germline V gene encodes CDR1 SGHTA and CDR2 FQGTGA. The CDR3 extends over 16 amino acids. The CDR3, as DNA: TGTGCCAGCAGCCCAAGGGTAACCAGCTCCTACAATGAGCAGTTCTTC. Its protein is CASSPRVTSSYNEQFF.